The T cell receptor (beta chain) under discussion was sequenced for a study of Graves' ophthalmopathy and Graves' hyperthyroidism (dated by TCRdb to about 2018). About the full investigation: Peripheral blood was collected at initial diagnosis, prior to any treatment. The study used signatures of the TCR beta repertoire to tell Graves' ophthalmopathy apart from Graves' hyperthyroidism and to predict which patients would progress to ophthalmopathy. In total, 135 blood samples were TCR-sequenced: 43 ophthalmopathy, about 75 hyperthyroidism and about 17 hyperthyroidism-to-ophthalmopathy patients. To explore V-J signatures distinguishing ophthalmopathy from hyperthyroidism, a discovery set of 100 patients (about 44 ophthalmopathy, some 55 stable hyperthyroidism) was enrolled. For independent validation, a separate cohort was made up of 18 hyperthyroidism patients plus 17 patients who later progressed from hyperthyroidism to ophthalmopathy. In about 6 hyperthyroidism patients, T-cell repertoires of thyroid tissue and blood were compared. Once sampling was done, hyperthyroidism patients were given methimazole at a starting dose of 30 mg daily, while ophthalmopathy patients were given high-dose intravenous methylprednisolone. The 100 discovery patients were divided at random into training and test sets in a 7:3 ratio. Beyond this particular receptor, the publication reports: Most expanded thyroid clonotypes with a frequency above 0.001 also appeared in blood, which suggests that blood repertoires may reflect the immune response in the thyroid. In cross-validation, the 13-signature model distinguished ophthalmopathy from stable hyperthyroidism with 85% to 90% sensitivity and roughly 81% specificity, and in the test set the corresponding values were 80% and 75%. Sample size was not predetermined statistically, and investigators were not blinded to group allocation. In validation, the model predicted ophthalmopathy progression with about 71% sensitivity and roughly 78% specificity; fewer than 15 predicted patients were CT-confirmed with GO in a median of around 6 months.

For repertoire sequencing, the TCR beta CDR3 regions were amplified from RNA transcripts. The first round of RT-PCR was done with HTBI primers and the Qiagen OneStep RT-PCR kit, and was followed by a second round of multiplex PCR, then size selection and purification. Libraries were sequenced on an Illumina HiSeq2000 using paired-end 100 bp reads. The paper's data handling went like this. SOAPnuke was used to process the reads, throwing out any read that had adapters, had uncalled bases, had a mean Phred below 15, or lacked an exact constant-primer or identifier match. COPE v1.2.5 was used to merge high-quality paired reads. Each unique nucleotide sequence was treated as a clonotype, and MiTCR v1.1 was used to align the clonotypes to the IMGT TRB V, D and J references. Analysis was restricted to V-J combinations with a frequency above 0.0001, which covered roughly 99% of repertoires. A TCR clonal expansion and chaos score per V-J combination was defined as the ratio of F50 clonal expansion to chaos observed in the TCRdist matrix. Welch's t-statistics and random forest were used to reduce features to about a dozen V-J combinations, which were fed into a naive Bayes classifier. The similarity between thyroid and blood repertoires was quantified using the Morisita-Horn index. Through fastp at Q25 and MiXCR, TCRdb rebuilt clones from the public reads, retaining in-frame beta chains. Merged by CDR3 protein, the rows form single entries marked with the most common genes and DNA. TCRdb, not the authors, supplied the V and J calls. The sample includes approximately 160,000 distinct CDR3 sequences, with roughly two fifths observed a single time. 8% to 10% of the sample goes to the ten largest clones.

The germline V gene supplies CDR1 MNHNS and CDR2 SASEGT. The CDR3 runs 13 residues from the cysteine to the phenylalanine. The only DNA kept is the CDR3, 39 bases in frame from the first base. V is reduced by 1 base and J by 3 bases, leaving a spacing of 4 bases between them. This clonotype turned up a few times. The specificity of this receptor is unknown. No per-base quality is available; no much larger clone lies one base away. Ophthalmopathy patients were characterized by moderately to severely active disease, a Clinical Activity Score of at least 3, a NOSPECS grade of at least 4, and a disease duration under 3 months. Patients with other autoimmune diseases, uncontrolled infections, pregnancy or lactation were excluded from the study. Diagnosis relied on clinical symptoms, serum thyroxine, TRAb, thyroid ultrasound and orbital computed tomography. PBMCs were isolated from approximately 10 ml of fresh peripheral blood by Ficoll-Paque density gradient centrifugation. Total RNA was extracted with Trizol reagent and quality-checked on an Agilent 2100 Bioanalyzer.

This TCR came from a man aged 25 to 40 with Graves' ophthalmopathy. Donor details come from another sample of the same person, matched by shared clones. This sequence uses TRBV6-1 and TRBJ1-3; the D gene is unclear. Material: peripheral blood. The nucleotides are TGTGCCAGCAGTGAAGAGGGTGGAAACACCATATATTTT. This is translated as CASSEEGGNTIYF.